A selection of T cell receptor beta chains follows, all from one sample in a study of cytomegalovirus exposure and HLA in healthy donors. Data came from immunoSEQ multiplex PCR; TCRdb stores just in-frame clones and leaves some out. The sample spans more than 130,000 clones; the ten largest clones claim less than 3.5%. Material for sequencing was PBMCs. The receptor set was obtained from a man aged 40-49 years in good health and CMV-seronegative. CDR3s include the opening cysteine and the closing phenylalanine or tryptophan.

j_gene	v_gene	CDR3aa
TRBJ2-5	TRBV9	CASSAQQGAGETQYF
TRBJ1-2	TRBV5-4	CASSLVGGAGINYGYTF
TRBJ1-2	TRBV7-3	CASSLRQSTNYGYTF
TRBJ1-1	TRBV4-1	CASSQGGMNTEAFF
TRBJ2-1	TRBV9	CASSVEGYEQFF
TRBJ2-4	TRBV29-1	CSGLAGKNIQYF
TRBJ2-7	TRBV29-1	CSARTGNYEQYF
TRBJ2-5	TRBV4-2	CASSLQTLAGETQYF
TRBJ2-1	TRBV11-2	CASSPLASNEQFF
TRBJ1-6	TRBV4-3	CASSQESLLASYNSPLHF
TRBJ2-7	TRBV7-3	CASSFDRSGRCYEQYF
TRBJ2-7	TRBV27	CASSPNPGLAGGPVEQYF
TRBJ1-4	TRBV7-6	CASSPRDRGRGEKLFF
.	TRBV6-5	CASSRTGGPYEQYF
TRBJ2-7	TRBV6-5	CASSYTGLGEQYF
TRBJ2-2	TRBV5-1	CASSLVAVANTGELFF
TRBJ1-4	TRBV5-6	CASSLVTGEKLFF
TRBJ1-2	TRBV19	CASTPDNGRNYGYTF
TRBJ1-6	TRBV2	CASRGDRARDSPLHF
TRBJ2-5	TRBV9	CASSLEETQYF
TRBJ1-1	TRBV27	CASSLSAGANTEAFF
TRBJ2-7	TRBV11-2	CASSAPRSDRWYEQYF